Following are 24 T cell receptor beta chains from one sample sequenced in a study of blood T cell repertoires in COVID-19 (dated by TCRdb to the early 2020s). The library was obtained by the immunoSEQ multiplex PCR assay. TCRdb limited this immuneACCESS table to in-frame rearrangements with V and J called. A share of clones is missing; checked studies link under half to unresolved V genes, and the rest is unexplained. The sample table shows about 250,000 clones, and about 86% are seen once. About 9% of the sample lies in the top ten. Material for sequencing was peripheral blood. These receptors came from an elderly man with acute or convalescent COVID-19.

The rearrangement links TRBV6-5 to TRBJ2-3; 11 bases agree with TRBD2. CDR1 and CDR2 from the germline V gene are MNHEY and SVGAGI. The CDR3 runs 16 residues. Trimming at V came to 4 bases and at J to 6 bases, leaving 9 bases not matched to a gene. The CDR3 protein is CASSSSLAGVWDTQYF. Written as DNA, the CDR3 is TGTGCCAGCAGTTCCTCACTAGCGGGGGTTTGGGATACGCAGTATTTT.

The rearrangement links TRBV18 to TRBJ1-5, with 7 positions matching TRBD1. Per germline, CDR1 KGHSH and CDR2 LQKENI. The CDR3 sequence is 17 residues long. V lost 3 bases, J lost 7 bases, and 15 bases stayed unmatched. CDR3 sequence reads: CASSPSALGGLNQPQHF. CDR3 DNA sequence: TGTGCCAGCTCACCTAGCGCCCTAGGGGGCCTGAACCAGCCCCAGCATTTT.

This chain joins TRBV13 and TRBJ2-7, with 8 positions matching TRBD2. The CDR3 is 16 amino acids. V shed 1 base, J shed 6 bases, and the junction held 11 bases outside the gene matches. The V gene's germline CDR1 is PRHDT and CDR2 FYEKMQ (reference sequence). The CDR3 spells CASSLESSGLLGEQYF. The CDR3 bases are TGTGCCAGCAGCTTAGAGTCTAGCGGGCTTCTGGGCGAGCAGTACTTC.

This chain connects TRBV18 to TRBJ2-2, with D tentatively TRBD1 (5 bases). The V gene lost 0 bases and the J gene lost 4 bases, with 9 bases spanning the gap. CDR1 and CDR2 (germline): KGHSH, LQKENI. The CDR3 contains 15 residues. The CDR3 nucleotides read TGTGCCAGCTCACCACCAACTGGGGCCACCGGGGAGCTGTTTTTT. It yields the protein CASSPPTGATGELFF.

The chain uses TRBV29-1 and TRBJ2-7; 8 bases agree with TRBD1. The CDR3 has 16 residues. V lost 0 bases and J lost 0; bases outside the gene matches: 7. Germline CDR1 is SQVTM and CDR2 is ANQGSEA. In nucleotides, the CDR3 is TGCAGCGTTGAAGATCGTGGACAGGGCTTCTCCTACGAGCAGTACTTC. Protein: CSVEDRGQGFSYEQYF.

The chain has TRBV5-1 and TRBJ2-4, with TRBD2 matching 8 bases. The CDR3 spans 16 residues. The junction had 6 bases not matched to a gene; V was cut back by 4 bases and J by 0 bases. Germline V gene data show CDR1 as SGHRS and CDR2 as YFSETQ. This CDR3 reads CASSNVAGLAKNIQYF. Written as DNA, the CDR3 is TGCGCCAGCAGCAACGTAGCGGGGCTAGCCAAAAACATTCAGTACTTC.

The chain carries TRBV6-6 and TRBJ1-6; 10 nucleotides match TRBD1. The CDR3 consists of 19 residues. The V segment lost 6 bases and the J segment 9 bases; nucleotides outside the gene matches: 20. Germline CDR1 and CDR2: MNHNY and SVGAGI (reference sequence). CDR3 in amino acids: CASRRLPIPGQGIGSPLHF. The CDR3, as DNA: TGTGCCAGCAGACGACTCCCAATCCCGGGACAGGGGATAGGTTCACCCCTCCACTTT.

V usage is TRBV18 and J usage is TRBJ1-2; D gene uncertain. The V and J ends lost 3 bases and 6 bases respectively, with 11 bases between them. CDR3 size: 13 residues. Germline CDR1 reads KGHSH; CDR2 reads LQKENI. DNA for the CDR3: TGTGCCAGCTCACCGTCCGGAGGGCATGGCTACACCTTC. This gives the protein CASSPSGGHGYTF.

The rearrangement links TRBV28 to TRBJ2-7; D uncertain. The CDR3 runs 13 residues. Looked up from germline, CDR1 is MDHEN and CDR2 is SYDVKM. V gave up 2 bases and J gave up 3 bases, with 8 bases separating them. CDR3 protein: CASSLVNLYEQYF. The DNA of the CDR3 is TGTGCCAGCAGTTTAGTTAATCTCTACGAGCAGTACTTC.

The chain uses TRBV5-1 and TRBJ2-3, with 8 bases that match TRBD2. In germline, CDR1 is SGHRS, CDR2 YFSETQ. Losses at the gene ends were 0 bases for V and 4 bases for J; bases not matched to a gene: 7. The CDR3 sequence is 16 residues long. The CDR3 DNA follows: TGCGCCAGCAGCTTGGCCAGCGCGGGGGGTTCAGATACGCAGTATTTT. Amino acids: CASSLASAGGSDTQYF.

The V call is TRBV18, the J call TRBJ1-2; D not certain. V gave up 6 bases and J gave up 7 bases, with 12 bases separating them. Germline values: CDR1 KGHSH, CDR2 LQKENI. This CDR3 comprises 12 residues. CDR3 in amino acids: CASSLDPGGYTF. In DNA form, the CDR3 reads TGTGCCAGCTCCCTTGATCCCGGTGGCTACACCTTC.

This clone appeared a few times. The chain employs TRBV5-1 and TRBJ2-3, with 7 bases aligning to TRBD1. After removal of 7 bases from V and 0 bases from J, the junction contained 8 bases not matched to a gene. CDR1 is SGHRS and CDR2 is YFSETQ in the germline V gene. The CDR3 spans 15 residues. The CDR3 region is CASGVGTASTDTQYF. CDR3 nucleotides: TGCGCCAGCGGGGTAGGGACAGCTAGCACAGATACGCAGTATTTT. The entire variable domain, with the rest obtained from reference TRBV5-1 and TRBJ2-3, is as follows: KAGVTQTPRYLIKTRGQQVTLSCSPISGHRSVSWYQQTPGQGLQFLFEYFSETQRNKGNFPGRFSGRQFSNSRSEMNVSTLELGDSALYLCASGVGTASTDTQYFGPGTRLTVL.

The rearrangement uses TRBV11-2 and TRBJ2-7; 7 bases fit TRBD2. The V and J ends lost 4 bases and 2 bases, in that order; junction bases with no gene match: 11. The CDR3 spans 16 residues. The germline CDR1 and CDR2 sequences are SGHAT and FQNNGV. This chain's CDR3 is CASSWTRGGGAYEQYF. The CDR3 DNA follows: TGTGCCAGCAGCTGGACCCGGGGCGGGGGAGCCTACGAGCAGTACTTC.

The gene calls are TRBV12-3 or TRBV12-4 and TRBJ1-1; TRBD1 aligns across 8 bases. The junction had 7 bases not matched to a gene; V was cut back by 5 bases and J by 8 bases. This CDR3 spans 13 amino acids. CDR3 nucleotide sequence: TGTGCCAGCAGTCTGGCGGACAGGGCGGAAGCTTTCTTT. Translating it yields CASSLADRAEAFF.

The rearrangement uses TRBV7-5 and TRBJ1-5; TRBD1, the table's D call, was not compared with the DNA. TRBV7-5 constitutes a pseudogene. The CDR3 has 18 amino acids. The CDR3 DNA sequence: TGTGCCAGAAGCTTAGAAGTCAGGGGCCGAAGGGGCAATCAGCCCCAGCATTTT. This sequence encodes CARSLEVRGRRGNQPQHF.

The gene calls are TRBV24-1 and TRBJ2-2; 8 positions agree with TRBD1. V shed 7 bases, J shed 4 bases, and the junction held 4 bases outside the gene matches. The CDR3 covers 14 residues. Germline V gives CDR1 KGHDR, CDR2 SFDVKD. As DNA, the CDR3 is TGTGCCACCAGCCAGGGGGCGGTCACCGGGGAGCTGTTTTTT. Its translation is CATSQGAVTGELFF.

The chain recombines TRBV28 with TRBJ2-7; D is perhaps TRBD1 (6 bases). Germline V gives CDR1 MDHEN, CDR2 SYDVKM. The CDR3 consists of 15 residues. V was cut by 6 bases and J by 2 bases, with 17 bases left in between. CDR3 amino acids: CASSWGLIAPYEQYF. The CDR3 region has the DNA TGTGCCAGCAGCTGGGGGCTTATAGCACCCTACGAGCAGTACTTC.

This sequence joins TRBV6-5 and TRBJ1-1; the D gene is possibly TRBD1 (6 bases). The germline gives CDR1 MNHEY, CDR2 SVGAGI. Between the trimmed V and J ends, which lost 5 bases and 6 bases, there was a span of 16 bases. The CDR3 consists of 14 residues. The CDR3 DNA is TGTGCCAGCAGTAAAAGCTTTTCAGGGGCTGAAGCTTTCTTT. Encoded protein: CASSKSFSGAEAFF.

The chain employs TRBV5-1 and TRBJ2-3; maybe TRBD1 (6 bases). Germline CDR1 is SGHRS and CDR2 is YFSETQ. Deletions cut 6 bases from V and 2 bases from J, with 28 bases between. CDR3 length equals 19 residues. The CDR3 sequence: CASTMRGFRDKRLTDTQYF. Here the CDR3 DNA reads TGCGCCAGCACTATGAGGGGATTTCGGGACAAGAGACTCACAGATACGCAGTATTTT. Together with reference TRBV5-1 and TRBJ2-3, the CDR3 gives the full variable domain: KAGVTQTPRYLIKTRGQQVTLSCSPISGHRSVSWYQQTPGQGLQFLFEYFSETQRNKGNFPGRFSGRQFSNSRSEMNVSTLELGDSALYLCASTMRGFRDKRLTDTQYFGPGTRLTVL.

The chain is built from TRBV18 and TRBJ1-1, with D hard to call. V was cut by 3 bases and J by 3 bases, with 11 bases left in between. The V gene's germline CDR1 is KGHSH and CDR2 LQKENI. The CDR3 totals 14 residues. This CDR3 is CASSPSGLYTEAFF. For the CDR3, the DNA is TGTGCCAGCTCACCTAGCGGGCTGTACACTGAAGCTTTCTTT. Full variable domain (rest looked up from reference TRBV18 and TRBJ1-1): NAGVMQNPRHLVRRRGQEARLRCSPMKGHSHVYWYRQLPEEGLKFMVYLQKENIIDESGMPKERFSAEFPKEGPSILRIQQVVRGDSAAYFCASSPSGLYTEAFFGQGTRLTVV.

The V gene is TRBV5-6, the J gene TRBJ2-7; 7 nucleotides match TRBD1. V shed 4 bases and J 2 bases; nucleotides not matched to a gene: 9. This CDR3 has 15 residues. Germline CDR1 reads SGHDT; CDR2 reads YYEEEE. The CDR3 here is CASSRTQGQTYEQYF. In DNA form, the CDR3 reads TGTGCCAGCAGCCGTACCCAGGGACAGACCTACGAGCAGTACTTC.

The genes are TRBV6-5 and TRBJ2-7; TRBD1 matches 8 bases. The ends lost 8 bases at V and 4 bases at J; junction bases unmatched: 7. The CDR3 length is 13 residues. CDR1 and CDR2 (germline): MNHEY, SVGAGI. CDR3 in DNA: TGTGCCAGCTCTCGGACAGGGAAATACGAGCAGTACTTC. Translated, it gives CASSRTGKYEQYF.

The rearrangement links TRBV7-9 to TRBJ2-1; D might be TRBD1 (5 bases). The CDR3 length is 15 residues. The V end was cut by 3 bases, the J end by 5 bases, with 14 bases between. Germline CDR1 is SEHNR and CDR2 is FQNEAQ (reference sequence). The CDR3 loop is CASSFYKGADNEQFF. The CDR3, as DNA: TGTGCCAGCAGCTTCTATAAAGGGGCGGACAATGAGCAGTTCTTC.

This clone was found once. The V call is TRBV4-2, the J call TRBJ2-1; 8 positions match TRBD1. J lost 4 bases, V lost 1 base, and 6 bases had no gene match. The CDR3 has 16 residues. Per the germline V gene, CDR1 is LGHNA and CDR2 is YNFKEQ. CDR3 nucleotides: TGTGCCAGCAGCCAAGCCCGGGACAGGCGATACAATGAGCAGTTCTTC. Translation gives CASSQARDRRYNEQFF.